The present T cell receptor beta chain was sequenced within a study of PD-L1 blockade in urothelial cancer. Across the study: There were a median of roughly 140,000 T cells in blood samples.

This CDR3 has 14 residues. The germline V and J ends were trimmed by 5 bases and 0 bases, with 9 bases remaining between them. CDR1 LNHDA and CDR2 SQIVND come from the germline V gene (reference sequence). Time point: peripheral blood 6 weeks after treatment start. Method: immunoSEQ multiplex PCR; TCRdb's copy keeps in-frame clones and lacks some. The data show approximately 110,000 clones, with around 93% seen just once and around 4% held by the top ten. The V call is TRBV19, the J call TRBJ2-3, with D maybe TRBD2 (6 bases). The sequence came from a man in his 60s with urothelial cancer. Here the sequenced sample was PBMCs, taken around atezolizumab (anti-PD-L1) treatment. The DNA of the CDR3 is TGTGCCAGTAGTGTCACTAGCAGCACAGATACGCAGTATTTT. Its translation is CASSVTSSTDTQYF.